These 4 T cell receptor beta chains came from one sample sequenced in a study of T cells in localized non-small cell lung cancer. Profiling relied on immunoSEQ multiplex PCR, and the TCRdb table lists in-frame clones only, not all of them. Seen here are almost 8,500 clones, roughly 59% observed once, and the top ten hold almost 8%. The sample consisted of lymph node tissue, taken before any cancer treatment. The receptors originated from a male donor older than 55 with stage I squamous cell lung carcinoma.

This rearrangement joins TRBV30 to TRBJ2-3; no clear D. In germline, CDR1 is GTSNPN, CDR2 SVGIG (reference sequence). CDR3 length: 12 amino acids. The V and J ends lost 2 bases and 2 bases respectively, with 5 bases between them. The CDR3 sequence: CAWSFNTDTQYF. The CDR3 DNA is TGTGCCTGGAGTTTTAACACAGATACGCAGTATTTT.

There are a few counts of this clone. The chain uses TRBV28 and TRBJ1-3; maybe TRBD1 (6 bases). The CDR3 is 14 residues long. V was cut by 6 bases and J by 3 bases, with 12 bases left in between. The germline CDR1 and CDR2 sequences are MDHEN and SYDVKM. This CDR3 reads CASSPDSFGNTIYF. In DNA form, the CDR3 reads TGTGCCAGCAGCCCGGACAGCTTTGGAAACACCATATATTTT.

This chain links TRBV5-1 with TRBJ1-1, with D perhaps TRBD1 (5 bases). CDR1 is SGHRS, CDR2 YFSETQ, per germline. This CDR3 contains 14 residues. V lost 6 bases to trimming and J lost 1 base, with 13 bases between them. The CDR3 reads CASTGGAGNTEAFF. In DNA form, the CDR3 reads TGCGCCAGCACCGGCGGGGCGGGGAACACTGAAGCTTTCTTT. The variable domain in full, completed from reference TRBV5-1 and TRBJ1-1, reads KAGVTQTPRYLIKTRGQQVTLSCSPISGHRSVSWYQQTPGQGLQFLFEYFSETQRNKGNFPGRFSGRQFSNSRSEMNVSTLELGDSALYLCASTGGAGNTEAFFGQGTRLTVV.

This chain connects TRBV6-8 to TRBJ1-1; no clear D gene. The germline V and J ends were trimmed by 2 bases and 6 bases, with 7 bases remaining between them. The CDR3 runs 12 residues. Germline-derived CDR1 and CDR2 are MNHGY and SAAAGT. The CDR3 DNA sequence: TGTGCCAGCAGTTACAGGCGGTCTGAAGCTTTCTTT. This translates into CASSYRRSEAFF.